This T cell receptor (beta chain) is drawn from a study of regulatory T cells in long-lasting Graves disease. Study-wide points: When disease was persistent, TRBV28, TRBJ1-2 and TRBJ2-5 were the favored segments.

Noted time point: newly diagnosed GD, antithyroid drugs for less than 3 months. After RNA was extracted from PBMCs, the TCR library was made from it. Researchers made TCR beta libraries by using iRepertoire HTBI primers and running Arm-PCR on CDR3 regions. MiXCR, run by TCRdb on the multiplex PCR reads, gives a single entry per CDR3 protein. Here the sample spans fewer than 550,000 distinct CDR3 sequences, roughly 16% being singletons. Germline CDR1 reads LGHDT; CDR2 reads YNNKEL (reference sequence). The CDR3 covers 13 residues. Trimming shortened V by 0 bases and J by 7 bases, and 7 bases separated the two germline ends. In this sample, this clonotype turned up many times. What it binds is not known. The sample was also reused in another study, on T cells in Graves' hyperthyroidism and ophthalmopathy.

The chain has TRBV3-1 and TRBJ2-4, with TRBD1 as a possible D gene (5 bases). This clonotype originated in a woman aged 35-60 years with Graves disease. This specimen was peripheral blood mononuclear cells (PBMCs), taken at new diagnosis, from a patient treated with antithyroid drugs. The CDR3 DNA is TGTGCCAGCAGCCAAGAACAGGCTAACATTCAGTACTTC. This sequence encodes CASSQEQANIQYF.